A single sample gave rise to the 26 T cell receptor beta chains below, sequenced in a study of CD8 T cells in Susac syndrome. About 0.5 to 1 ug RNA was reverse transcribed with random hexamers. TCRdb re-called the immunoSEQ multiplex PCR reads with MiXCR, one entry per CDR3 protein. The table records under 200,000 distinct CDR3 sequences, approximately 94% of them present only once. The sequenced sample consisted of CD4+ T cells from PBMCs. These receptors were collected from a human donor with Susac syndrome.

The rearrangement uses TRBV3-1 and TRBJ2-1; no clear D gene. Germline CDR1 and CDR2: LGHDT and YNNKEL (reference sequence). Trimming took off 8 bases at V and 2 bases at J, with 16 bases between the two ends. This CDR3 region has 15 residues. This CDR3 is CASGTRNRTYNEQFF. CDR3 nucleotides: TGTGCCAGCGGAACCCGGAACCGAACCTACAATGAGCAGTTCTTC.

The chain recombines TRBV11-2 with TRBJ2-4, with a possible D match to TRBD2 (6 bases). CDR3 size: 14 residues. Between the trimmed V and J ends, which lost 4 bases and 7 bases, there was a span of 14 bases. CDR1 and CDR2 from the germline V gene are SGHAT and FQNNGV. The CDR3 loop reads CASSYSRTMNIQYF. CDR3 DNA sequence: TGTGCCAGCAGCTACTCCCGGACTATGAACATTCAGTACTTC.

This clonotype was found once. The rearrangement links TRBV18 to TRBJ1-3; no reliable D call. The CDR3 loop spans 12 amino acids. The V end was cut by 0 bases, the J end by 6 bases, with 3 bases between. CDR1 and CDR2 (germline): KGHSH, LQKENI. Written as DNA, the CDR3 is TGTGCCAGCTCACCACCGGTAAACACCATATATTTT. Its protein is CASSPPVNTIYF.

The chain couples TRBV5-1 to TRBJ2-5; tentative D call: TRBD2 (5 bases). The V end lost 4 bases, the J end lost 2 bases, and 12 bases lay between the germline ends. In germline, CDR1 is SGHRS, CDR2 YFSETQ. The CDR3 contains 14 residues. Here the CDR3 reads CASSPGESQETQYF. The CDR3 DNA reads TGCGCCAGCAGCCCCGGGGAATCGCAAGAGACCCAGTACTTC. Complete variable domain (other parts from reference TRBV5-1 and TRBJ2-5): KAGVTQTPRYLIKTRGQQVTLSCSPISGHRSVSWYQQTPGQGLQFLFEYFSETQRNKGNFPGRFSGRQFSNSRSEMNVSTLELGDSALYLCASSPGESQETQYFGPGTRLLVL.

The chain carries TRBV21-1 and TRBJ2-4; the table names TRBD2, a call not compared with the DNA. TRBV21-1 is listed as a pseudogene. The CDR3 runs 16 residues. This CDR3 reads CASSKEGVLAKNIQYF. Written as DNA, the CDR3 is TGTGCCAGCAGCAAAGAGGGAGTCTTAGCCAAAAACATTCAGTACTTC.

The rearrangement joins TRBV29-1 to TRBJ2-1; 8 bases align to TRBD1. CDR1 is SQVTM, CDR2 ANQGSEA, per germline. V lost 3 bases, J lost 4 bases, and 11 bases stayed unmatched. This CDR3 has 16 amino acids. The DNA of the CDR3 is TGCAGCGTTGACCCGGGACAGGTTGGGATATACAATGAGCAGTTCTTC. It codes for CSVDPGQVGIYNEQFF.

The chain recombines TRBV5-1 with TRBJ2-7; 16 nucleotides agree with TRBD2. Looked up from germline, CDR1 is SGHRS and CDR2 is YFSETQ. This CDR3 is built from 15 residues. Germline trimming cut 4 bases from V and 3 bases from J; bases unmatched to any gene: 1. CDR3 protein: CASSGTSGGVYEQYF. The CDR3 DNA reads as TGCGCCAGCAGCGGGACTAGCGGGGGGGTCTACGAGCAGTACTTC.

J is TRBJ2-6 and V is TRBV4-1; 8 bases agree with TRBD1. This CDR3 spans 15 amino acids. The V gene's germline CDR1 is MGHRA and CDR2 YSYEKL. The V and J ends lost 4 bases and 2 bases, in that order; junction bases with no gene match: 1. The CDR3: CASSPTGAGANVLTF. The CDR3 bases are TGCGCCAGCAGCCCGACAGGGGCTGGGGCCAACGTCCTGACTTTC.

The V and J genes are TRBV11-2 and TRBJ2-3; 8 nucleotides agree with TRBD2. Trimming cost V 5 bases and J 2 bases; bases outside gene matches: 6. The CDR3 is 15 residues long. CDR1 and CDR2 from the germline V gene are SGHAT and FQNNGV. CDR3 in amino acids: CASSQAGAITDTQYF. The DNA of the CDR3 is TGTGCCAGCAGCCAAGCGGGGGCGATCACAGATACGCAGTATTTT.

The rearrangement uses TRBV20-1 and TRBJ2-1; 9 nucleotides align to TRBD2. The CDR3 spans 18 residues. CDR1 and CDR2 from the germline V gene are DFQATT and SNEGSKA (reference sequence). V gave up 0 bases and J gave up 5 bases; unmatched junction bases: 14. The CDR3 is CSARDPAASGAVNNEQFF. CDR3 DNA sequence: TGCAGTGCTAGAGATCCAGCGGCTAGCGGGGCAGTAAACAATGAGCAGTTCTTC.

J is TRBJ1-6 and V is TRBV27, with D maybe TRBD1 (6 bases). Germline CDR1 is MNHEY and CDR2 is SMNVEV (reference sequence). The CDR3 loop spans 16 amino acids. V was shortened by 6 bases and J by 7 bases, with 19 bases between the two germline ends. The CDR3 here is CASRQGSGGRNSPLHF. CDR3 DNA sequence: TGTGCCAGCAGGCAAGGTTCTGGGGGCCGGAATTCACCCCTCCACTTT.

J is TRBJ1-6 and V is TRBV3-1; D is unresolved. Trimming pared 0 bases from V and 12 bases from J, leaving 9 bases between. This CDR3 has 13 residues. Germline CDR1 LGHDT, CDR2 YNNKEL (reference sequence). CDR3 amino acids: CASSQERRQPLHF. DNA for the CDR3: TGTGCCAGCAGCCAAGAAAGGAGACAACCCCTCCACTTT.

The V and J genes are TRBV20-1 and TRBJ1-1, with TRBD1 identical over 11 bases. V lost 2 bases and J lost 5; bases outside the gene matches: 4. The CDR3 extends over 14 amino acids. Germline V gene data show CDR1 as DFQATT and CDR2 as SNEGSKA (reference sequence). Written as DNA, the CDR3 is TGCAGTGCTAGAATGGGGACAGGGGGGACTGAAGCTTTCTTT. It specifies CSARMGTGGTEAFF.

This chain connects TRBV5-6 to TRBJ2-7; the D gene could be TRBD1 or TRBD2 (6 bases each). Germline lookup yields CDR1 SGHDT and CDR2 YYEEEE. The CDR3 extends over 13 amino acids. Trimming shortened V by 3 bases and J by 3 bases, and 10 bases separated the two germline ends. The CDR3 reads CASSSGGVYEQYF. CDR3 sequence (DNA): TGTGCCAGCAGCTCCGGGGGCGTCTACGAGCAGTACTTC.

CDR3 protein: CSARDPQVETQYF. The CDR3 DNA follows: TGCAGTGCTAGAGATCCCCAGGTAGAGACCCAGTACTTC. V usage is TRBV20-1 and J usage is TRBJ2-5; D is uncertain. Trimming took 0 bases from V and 4 from J, leaving 9 bases between them. The germline V gene has CDR1 DFQATT and CDR2 SNEGSKA (reference sequence). The CDR3 is 13 amino acids.

The gene calls are TRBV12-3 or TRBV12-4 and TRBJ2-2, with D possibly TRBD1 on 6 matching bases. V was trimmed by 6 bases and J by 4 bases, leaving 9 bases between them. The CDR3 loop spans 13 amino acids. The CDR3 sequence: CASRSTGTGELFF. CDR3 DNA: TGTGCCAGCAGGTCGACAGGCACCGGGGAGCTGTTTTTT.

The chain is built from TRBV29-1 and TRBJ1-2; a possible D gene is TRBD1 (5 bases). Germline V gives CDR1 SQVTM, CDR2 ANQGSEA. Trimming cost V 6 bases and J 2 bases, with 16 bases left between them. The CDR3 length is 14 residues. The CDR3 protein is CSVLGTFNNYGYTF. CDR3 in DNA: TGCAGCGTCCTAGGGACTTTCAACAACTATGGCTACACCTTC.

The chain carries TRBV20-1 and TRBJ2-3; 7 bases match TRBD2. The germline gives CDR1 DFQATT, CDR2 SNEGSKA (reference sequence). V lost 1 base to trimming and J lost 0 bases; unmatched junction nucleotides: 4. The CDR3 loop spans 15 amino acids. In nucleotides, the CDR3 is TGCAGTGCTAGAGTTGCGGGGGTCAGCACAGATACGCAGTATTTT. It translates to CSARVAGVSTDTQYF.

This chain connects TRBV3-1 to TRBJ2-3; 14 positions match TRBD2. This CDR3 has 18 amino acids. The germline CDR1 and CDR2 sequences are LGHDT and YNNKEL (reference sequence). V gave up 4 bases and J gave up 1 base; unmatched junction bases: 7. DNA of the CDR3: TGTGCCAGCAGCCCTGGACTAGCGGGGGGCTCTCGCACAGATACGCAGTATTTT. It translates to CASSPGLAGGSRTDTQYF.

V gene TRBV29-1 combines with J gene TRBJ1-5; D uncertain. Germline lookup yields CDR1 SQVTM and CDR2 ANQGSEA. V dropped 6 bases and J dropped 1 base, with 10 bases sitting between them. The CDR3 is 13 amino acids. CDR3 bases: TGCAGCGTGGCCGAGCGGAGCAATCAGCCCCAGCATTTT. Translated, it gives CSVAERSNQPQHF.

The chain is built from TRBV5-6 and TRBJ2-1; 8 bases fit TRBD2. The CDR3 sequence is 12 residues long. V dropped 3 bases and J dropped 13; count of bases not matched to a gene: 6. CDR1 is SGHDT, CDR2 YYEEEE, per germline. CDR3 nucleotide sequence: TGTGCCAGCAGCTCAGGGACTAGGGAACAGTTCTTC. Its protein product is CASSSGTREQFF.

J is TRBJ2-7 and V is TRBV20-1; a possible D gene is TRBD1 (5 bases). CDR3 length: 13 amino acids. CDR1 is DFQATT and CDR2 is SNEGSKA in the germline V gene (reference sequence). The CDR3 region is CSGQGANTYEQYF. CDR3 in DNA: TGCAGCGGACAAGGGGCGAACACCTACGAGCAGTACTTC.

A note on this clonotype: The junction shows a germline mismatch at one end, possibly a read error. This chain connects TRBV2 to TRBJ1-6, with D perhaps TRBD1 (6 bases). There are 15 residues in the CDR3. Per the germline V gene, CDR1 is SNHLY and CDR2 is FYNNEI. The CDR3 DNA is TGTGCCAGCAATGAAGCGGGACAAGAATATTCACCCCTCCACTTT. This gives the protein CASNEAGQEYSPLHF.

The chain uses TRBV5-1 and TRBJ2-3; 10 bases align to TRBD2. J gave up 0 bases and V 4 bases, and 2 bases lay outside the gene matches. The CDR3 runs 15 residues. The germline V gene has CDR1 SGHRS and CDR2 YFSETQ. The CDR3 DNA reads TGCGCCAGCAGCCTTAGCGGGGGGAGCACAGATACGCAGTATTTT. Its translation is CASSLSGGSTDTQYF.

The J gene is TRBJ2-7, the V gene TRBV7-2; the match to TRBD2 covers 8 bases. The germline CDR1 and CDR2 sequences are SGHTA and FQGNSA. J lost 2 bases, V lost 5 bases, and 8 bases had no gene match. This CDR3 comprises 15 residues. The CDR3, as DNA: TGTGCCAGCAGCCCGAGCGGGGGCCGGACCTACGAGCAGTACTTC. It yields the protein CASSPSGGRTYEQYF.

The rearrangement joins TRBV5-4 to TRBJ2-1; 12 bases fit TRBD2. In germline, CDR1 is SGHNT, CDR2 YYREEE (reference sequence). The CDR3 runs 19 residues. V dropped 4 bases and J dropped 10; count of bases not matched to a gene: 21. CDR3 coding DNA: TGTGCCAGCAGCACCAAGACTAGCGGGGGCCTCGGGCGATTGAAGGAGCAGTTCTTC. The encoded protein is CASSTKTSGGLGRLKEQFF.